This T cell receptor beta chain emerged from a study of cytomegalovirus exposure and HLA in healthy donors. This PCR relied on a set of 60 Vbeta primers and 13 Jbeta primers. Clones were sequenced by immunoSEQ multiplex PCR, and TCRdb holds only the in-frame ones, with some missing. In the table there are around 130,000 clones, approximately 8.6% of which are singletons. Germline CDR1 reads SNHLY; CDR2 reads FYNNEI. Deletions cut 7 bases from V and 2 bases from J, with 15 bases between. The CDR3 sequence is 14 residues long. The rearrangement joins TRBV2 to TRBJ2-7; D is perhaps TRBD1 (5 bases). The sample was PBMCs. The source of this sequence is a woman between 40 and 50 years old in good health and CMV-seropositive. The CDR3 DNA follows: TGTGCCAGCACCTCGGCGGACAAAGCCTACGAGCAGTACTTC. It codes for CASTSADKAYEQYF.